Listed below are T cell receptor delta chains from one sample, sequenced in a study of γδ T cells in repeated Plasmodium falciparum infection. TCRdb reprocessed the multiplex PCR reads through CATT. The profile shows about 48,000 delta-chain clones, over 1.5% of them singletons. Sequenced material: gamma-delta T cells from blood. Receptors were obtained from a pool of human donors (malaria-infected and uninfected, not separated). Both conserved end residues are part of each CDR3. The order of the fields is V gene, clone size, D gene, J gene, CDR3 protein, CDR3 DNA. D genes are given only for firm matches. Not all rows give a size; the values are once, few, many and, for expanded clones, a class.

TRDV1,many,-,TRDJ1,CALGEQSGYWRISSDTDKLIF,TGTGCTCTTGGGGAACAATCCGGGTACTGGCGGATCTCCTCTGACACCGATAAACTCATCTTT
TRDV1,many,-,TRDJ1,CALGNFPVLADPLYTDKLIF,TGTGCTCTTGGGAACTTCCCAGTACTGGCGGATCCTCTGTACACCGATAAACTCATCTTT
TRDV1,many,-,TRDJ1,CALGELGGPTSILGSFLENTYTDKLIF,TGTGCTCTTGGGGAACTTGGTGGCCCTACATCTATACTCGGTTCCTTTCTAGAAAATACTTACACCGATAAACTCATCTTT
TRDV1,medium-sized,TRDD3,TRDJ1,CALGDLSSSGGYYTDKLIF,TGTGCTCTTGGGGACCTGTCATCCTCTGGGGGATACTACACCGATAAACTCATCTTT
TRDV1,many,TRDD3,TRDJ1,CALGEPTPPLYWGMYTDKLIF,TGTGCTCTTGGGGAACCCACCCCCCCTTTGTACTGGGGCATGTACACCGATAAACTCATCTTT
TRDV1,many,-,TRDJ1,CALGDLTGGPAPDRLIF,TGTGCTCTTGGGGATCTCACAGGGGGCCCTGCACCCGATAGACTCATCTTT
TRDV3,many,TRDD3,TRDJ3,CAFIHPPLGDTPSSWDTRQMFF,TGTGCCTTTATTCATCCCCCACTGGGGGATACCCCTAGCTCCTGGGACACCCGACAGATGTTTTTC
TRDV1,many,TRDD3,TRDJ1,CALVELVARWGIDRYTDKLIF,TGTGCTCTTGTGGAACTAGTTGCAAGGTGGGGGATAGATAGGTACACCGATAAACTCATCTTT
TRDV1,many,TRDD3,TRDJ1,CALGELLGDIGYTDKLIF,TGTGCTCTTGGGGAACTACTGGGGGATATTGGATACACCGATAAACTCATCTTT
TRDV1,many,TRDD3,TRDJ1,CALGEDRRIVLGDTLRYTDKLIF,TGTGCTCTTGGGGAAGATAGAAGAATTGTACTGGGGGATACGCTCCGATACACCGATAAACTCATCTTT
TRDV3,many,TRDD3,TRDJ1,CAFIGGAFSVLGDTSDKLIF,TGTGCCTTTATCGGCGGCGCCTTCTCTGTACTGGGGGATACGTCCGATAAACTCATCTTT
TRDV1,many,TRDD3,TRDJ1,CALDLRWVLGDPYLTAELIF,TGTGCTCTTGATCTACGGTGGGTACTGGGGGACCCCTATCTCACCGCAGAGCTCATCTTT
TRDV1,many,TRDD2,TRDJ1,CALGDNRSLFLRLGSYTDKLIF,TGTGCTCTTGGGGATAATCGCTCCCTCTTCCTACGACTTGGTTCCTACACCGATAAACTCATCTTT
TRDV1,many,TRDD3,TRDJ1,CALLGDTGFDKLIF,TGTGCTCTCCTGGGGGATACCGGCTTCGATAAACTCATCTTT
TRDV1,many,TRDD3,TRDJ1,CALSFAGGYRLRGTDKLIF,TGTGCTCTTTCCTTCGCTGGGGGATATCGACTCCGCGGCACCGATAAACTCATCTTT
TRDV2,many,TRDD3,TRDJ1,CACDLLGDSAGTDKLIF,TGTGCCTGTGACCTACTGGGGGATAGTGCAGGCACCGATAAACTCATCTTT
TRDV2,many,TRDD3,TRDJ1,CACDGLLGDTRDTDKLIF,TGTGCCTGTGACGGCCTACTGGGGGATACCCGGGACACCGATAAACTCATCTTT
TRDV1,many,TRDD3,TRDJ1,CALGERFFYWGIGQTDKLIF,TGTGCTCTTGGGGAACGATTCTTTTACTGGGGGATAGGGCAAACCGATAAACTCATCTTT
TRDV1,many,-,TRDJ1,CALGELARGPDTDKLIF,TGTGCTCTGGGGGAACTCGCCAGGGGCCCGGACACCGATAAACTCATCTTT
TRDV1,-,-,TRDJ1,CALGETSYVWGTRRYTNKLIF,TGTGCTCTTGGGGAAACTTCCTACGTCTGGGGGACAAGACGGTACACCAATAAACTCATCTTT
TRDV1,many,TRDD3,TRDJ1,CALGEVLAPLGGYPGPYTDKLIF,TGTGCCCTTGGGGAAGTTCTGGCTCCCCTTGGGGGATACCCTGGGCCCTACACCGATAAACTCATCTTT
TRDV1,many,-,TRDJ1,CALRWVSTKKYTDKLIF,TGTGCTCTCCGGTGGGTATCCACGAAAAAGTACACCGATAAACTCATCTTT
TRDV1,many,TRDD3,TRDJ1,CALGELPLLGYWGIRYTDKLIF,TGTGCTCTTGGGGAACTCCCCCTACTTGGTTACTGGGGGATACGTTACACCGATAAACTCATCTTT
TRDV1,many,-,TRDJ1,CALGELLVGMPPTRLGGTRESYTDKLIF,TGTGCTCTTGGGGAACTACTGGTTGGCATGCCTCCTACACGTCTGGGGGGTACCCGCGAATCGTACACCGATAAACTCATCTTT
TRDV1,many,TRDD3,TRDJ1,CALGEPCLRTGGLTDKLIF,TGTGCTCTTGGGGAACCATGCCTACGGACTGGGGGCCTCACCGATAAACTCATCTTT
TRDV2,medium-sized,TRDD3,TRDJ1,CACDTLPPGGYADKLIF,TGTGCCTGTGACACCCTCCCGCCTGGGGGATACGCCGATAAACTCATCTTT
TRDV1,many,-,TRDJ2,CALGEKPADGAYRRWFGIRDSRELFF,TGTGCTCTTGGGGAAAAGCCCGCCGACGGGGCCTACCGACGATGGTTCGGGATCCGGGACAGTAGGGAACTCTTCTTT
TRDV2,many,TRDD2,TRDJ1,CACDGLPTPSYTDKLIF,TGTGCCTGTGACGGCCTTCCTACTCCGTCGTACACCGATAAACTCATCTTT
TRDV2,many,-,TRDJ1,CACDTLVANVYTDKLIF,TGTGCCTGTGACACCCTGGTGGCCAACGTGTACACCGATAAACTCATCTTT
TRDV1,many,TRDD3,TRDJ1,CALSKTILPDWGYTDKLIF,TGTGCTCTTAGTAAGACGATTCTTCCTGACTGGGGGTACACCGATAAACTCATCTTT
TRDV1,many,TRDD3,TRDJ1,CALGEMNTGGYAVRYTDKLIF,TGTGCTCTTGGGGAAATGAACACCGGGGGATACGCAGTAAGGTACACCGATAAACTCATCTTT
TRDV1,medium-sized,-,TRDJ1,CALIPTLGGTPYTDKLIF,TGTGCTCTTATTCCTACGCTGGGGGGTACCCCGTACACCGATAAACTCATCTTT
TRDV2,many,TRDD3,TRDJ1,CACDQVGDLPDKLIF,TGTGCCTGTGATCAGGTGGGGGATTTACCCGATAAACTCATCTTT
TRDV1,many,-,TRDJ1,CALGEPSYRHLGDHTDKLIF,TGTGCTCTTGGGGAACCTTCCTACAGACACCTGGGGGACCACACCGATAAACTCATCTTT
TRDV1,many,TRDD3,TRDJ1,CALGELSGGLARETDKLIF,TGTGCTCTTGGGGAACTTTCTGGGGGACTAGCCCGGGAGACCGATAAACTCATCTTT
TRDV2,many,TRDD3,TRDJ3,CACDTLSLLSSLGDSSSWDTRQMFF,TGTGCCTGTGACACACTCAGCCTACTTTCAAGTCTGGGGGACTCGAGCTCCTGGGACACCCGACAGATGTTTTTC
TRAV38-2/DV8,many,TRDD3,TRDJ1,CAYRSAFPAVQPYWGKGNTDKLIF,TGTGCTTATAGGAGCGCGTTTCCTGCCGTCCAGCCGTACTGGGGGAAAGGGAACACCGATAAACTCATCTTT
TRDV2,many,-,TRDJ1,CACDLLGIRRDTDKLIF,TGTGCCTGTGACCTCTTGGGGATCCGGCGGGACACCGATAAACTCATCTTT
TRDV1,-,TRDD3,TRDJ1,CALEAPPSHTGGYEKLIF,TGTGCTCTTGAGGCCCCGCCGTCCCATACTGGGGGATACGAGAAACTCATCTTT
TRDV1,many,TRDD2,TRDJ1,CALGETSSYSTDKLIF,TGTGCTCTTGGGGAAACATCTTCCTACAGCACTGATAAACTCATCTTT
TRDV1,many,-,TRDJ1,CALGERGWTGGGIYTDKLIF,TGTGCTCTTGGGGAACGAGGCTGGACCGGGGGAGGGATTTACACCGATAAACTCATCTTT
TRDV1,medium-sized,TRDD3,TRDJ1,CALGEVRGKLGDTPGTDKLIF,TGTGCTCTTGGGGAGGTTAGGGGTAAACTGGGGGATACGCCGGGGACCGATAAACTCATCTTT
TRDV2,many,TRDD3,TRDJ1,CACDTVLPVVLGDNQQADKLIF,TGTGCCTGTGACACCGTTCTACCTGTCGTACTGGGGGATAACCAACAGGCCGATAAACTCATCTTT
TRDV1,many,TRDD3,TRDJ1,CALGENLLLLLGDTSLSYTDKLIF,TGTGCTCTTGGGGAGAACCTCCTCCTTTTACTGGGGGATACGTCCCTATCGTACACCGATAAACTCATCTTT
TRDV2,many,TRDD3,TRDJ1,CACDTLGGYTDKLIF,TGTGCCTGTGACACCCTGGGGGGTTACACCGATAAACTCATCTTT
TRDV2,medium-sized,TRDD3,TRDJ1,CACDTVTGGYAERKDTDKLIF,TGTGCCTGTGACACCGTTACTGGGGGATACGCCGAGCGGAAGGACACCGATAAACTCATCTTT
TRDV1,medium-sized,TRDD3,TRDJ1,CALGEPPYGGIPDKLIF,TGTGCTCTTGGGGAACCGCCCTACGGGGGGATCCCAGATAAACTCATCTTT
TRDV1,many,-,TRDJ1,CALGDDHYFFHWAALRTDKLIF,TGTGCTCTTGGGGACGATCACTACTTCTTTCACTGGGCCGCCCTCCGTACCGATAAACTCATCTTT
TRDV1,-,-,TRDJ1,CALGELGISIDKLIF,TGTGCTCTTGGGGAACTAGGGATTTCGATCGATAAACTCATCTTT
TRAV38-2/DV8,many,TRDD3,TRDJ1,CAYSAFPGTGGYLTDKLIF,TGTGCTTACTCGGCCTTCCCAGGTACTGGGGGATACTTGACCGATAAACTCATCTTT
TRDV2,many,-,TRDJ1,CACDQLSGGTDKLIF,TGTGCCTGTGACCAGCTCTCGGGGGGTACCGATAAACTCATCTTT
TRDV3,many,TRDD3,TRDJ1,CAHTGGYDKLIF,TGTGCCCATACTGGGGGATACGATAAACTCATCTTT
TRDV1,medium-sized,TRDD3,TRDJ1,CALGEPMLPLGVDTDKLIF,TGTGCTCTTGGGGAACCTATGCTCCCCCTGGGGGTCGACACCGATAAACTCATCTTT
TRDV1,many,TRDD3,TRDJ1,CALGEVLAPLGGYPGPYTDKLIF,TGTGCTCTTGGGGAAGTTCTGGCTCCCCTTGGGGGATACCCTGGGCCCTACACCGATAAACTCATCTTT
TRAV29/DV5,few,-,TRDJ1,CAAGAVGTTDSTRYTDKLIF,TGTGCAGCAGGCGCGGTGGGGACTACGGATTCGACCCGCTACACCGATAAACTCATCTTT